Presented here are 22 T cell receptor beta chains from one specimen sequenced in a study of blood T cell repertoires in COVID-19. This table comes from immunoSEQ multiplex PCR, and its TCRdb copy is limited to in-frame clones, with some not included. The sample shows about 60,000 clones, roughly 72% of them seen only once. Sequencing input: peripheral blood. The receptor source for this set is a woman between 65 and 79 years old with COVID-19, enrolled during active disease.

The V call is TRBV6-5, the J call TRBJ2-3; possibly TRBD1 for D (5 bases). V dropped 2 bases and J dropped 4 bases, with 7 bases sitting between them. Looked up from germline, CDR1 is MNHEY and CDR2 is SVGAGI. The CDR3 has 13 residues. CDR3 sequence: CASSYGAPDTQYF. In nucleotides, the CDR3 is TGTGCCAGCAGTTACGGGGCCCCAGATACGCAGTATTTT.

This rearrangement joins TRBV5-4 to TRBJ2-1; 7 nucleotides line up with TRBD1. From germline, CDR1 is SGHNT and CDR2 YYREEE (reference sequence). This CDR3 has 14 amino acids. The V gene end was trimmed by 1 base and the J gene end by 10 bases; junction bases not matched to a gene: 8. CDR3 nucleotides: TGTGCCAGCAGCTTGTGGCAGGGGGTGAAGGAGCAGTTCTTC. Translating gives CASSLWQGVKEQFF. The full variable domain, rest sourced from reference TRBV5-4 and TRBJ2-1, is ETGVTQSPTHLIKTRGQQVTLRCSSQSGHNTVSWYQQALGQGPQFIFQYYREEENGRGNFPPRFSGLQFPNYSSELNVNALELDDSALYLCASSLWQGVKEQFFGPGTRLTVL.

V gene TRBV18 combines with J gene TRBJ2-1, with D possibly matching TRBD2 (6 bases). V was shortened by 3 bases and J by 14 bases, with 20 bases between the two germline ends. Germline V gene data show CDR1 as KGHSH and CDR2 as LQKENI. This CDR3 comprises 14 residues. The DNA for the CDR3 is TGTGCCAGCTCACCGCCGGCGACTAGGGACCTCGAGTTCTTC. Residues: CASSPPATRDLEFF.

The chain uses TRBV2 and TRBJ1-5; perhaps TRBD1 as D (6 bases). Germline V gene data show CDR1 as SNHLY and CDR2 as FYNNEI. This CDR3 region has 13 residues. Trimming cost V 6 bases and J 6 bases, with 12 bases left between them. DNA for the CDR3: TGTGCCAGCAGGAACAGGGCTGGTCAGCCCCAGCATTTT. Translation: CASRNRAGQPQHF. The whole variable domain, remainder taken from reference TRBV2 and TRBJ1-5, is EPEVTQTPSHQVTQMGQEVILRCVPISNHLYFYWYRQILGQKVEFLVSFYNNEISEKSEIFDDQFSVERPDGSNFTLKIRSTKLEDSAMYFCASRNRAGQPQHFGDGTRLSIL.

V usage is TRBV5-1 and J usage is TRBJ1-5, with 9 bases that match TRBD1. This CDR3 region has 15 residues. Trimming cost V 8 bases and J 1 base; bases outside gene matches: 7. Germline CDR1 reads SGHRS; CDR2 reads YFSETQ. CDR3 in DNA: TGCGCCAGGCCCGACGGGACAGGGAGCAATCAGCCCCAGCATTTT. The encoded protein is CARPDGTGSNQPQHF.

The chain uses TRBV9 and TRBJ1-4; 10 nucleotides align to TRBD1. The J segment lost 8 bases and the V segment lost 3 bases, leaving 10 bases of the junction unmatched. Germline V CDR1 and CDR2: SGDLS, YYNGEE. The CDR3 is 16 residues long. The DNA of the CDR3 is TGTGCCAGCAGCGCCTTCGGGACAGGGGATAGGGAAAAACTGTTTTTT. Protein: CASSAFGTGDREKLFF.

The rearrangement links TRBV19 to TRBJ2-3; TRBD2 might be the D (5 bases). CDR1 and CDR2 (germline): LNHDA, SQIVND (reference sequence). Trimming took off 3 bases at V and 11 bases at J, with 18 bases between the two ends. The CDR3 is made up of 14 amino acids. The CDR3 DNA sequence: TGTGCCAGTAGTATCCTCTGGCCTAGCCGGGGGCAGTATTTT. Translating gives CASSILWPSRGQYF.

J is TRBJ1-2 and V is TRBV29-1; the match to TRBD1 covers 7 bases. J gave up 5 bases and V 7 bases, and 10 bases lay outside the gene matches. Per germline, CDR1 SQVTM and CDR2 ANQGSEA. This CDR3 comprises 13 residues. The CDR3 region has the DNA TGCAGCGCCGGGCAGGGGGTGGGGTATGGCTACACCTTC. Translated, it gives CSAGQGVGYGYTF.

The chain links TRBV18 to TRBJ2-7; 8 bases match TRBD1. The CDR3 contains 13 residues. V lost 6 bases to trimming and J lost 7 bases; unmatched junction nucleotides: 8. CDR1 is KGHSH and CDR2 is LQKENI in the germline V gene. CDR3 sequence reads: CASSPNDRGEQYF. CDR3 coding DNA: TGTGCCAGCTCCCCAAATGACAGGGGAGAGCAGTACTTC.

V usage is TRBV6-5 and J usage is TRBJ1-2; no clear D gene. Germline V gene lookup returns CDR1 MNHEY and CDR2 SVGAGI. V was pared by 7 bases and J by 7 bases, with 22 bases between. The CDR3 spans 15 residues. CDR3 sequence reads: CASKFVREQGSGYTF. For the CDR3, the DNA is TGTGCCAGCAAGTTCGTAAGGGAACAAGGGAGTGGCTACACCTTC.

This clone was picked up a small number of times. The chain links TRBV19 to TRBJ2-1; 8 bases map to TRBD2. CDR3 length: 16 residues. In germline, CDR1 is LNHDA, CDR2 SQIVND (reference sequence). The J segment lost 7 bases and the V segment lost 1 base, leaving 9 bases of the junction unmatched. The CDR3 sequence: CASSIVAGPGGNEQFF. DNA of the CDR3: TGTGCCAGTAGTATAGTAGCGGGGCCCGGAGGGAATGAGCAGTTCTTC.

The table lists this clone with a few counts. The rearrangement joins TRBV14 to TRBJ1-1; a possible D gene is TRBD1 (6 bases). This CDR3 contains 12 residues. V lost 1 base to trimming and J lost 7 bases, with 7 bases between them. Germline V gene sequence: CDR1 SGHDN, CDR2 FVKESK. The CDR3 is CASSQAQGEAFF. The CDR3 coding sequence is TGTGCCAGCAGCCAAGCACAGGGTGAAGCTTTCTTT.

This clone came up a few times. The rearrangement links TRBV12-3 or TRBV12-4 to TRBJ1-1; D might be TRBD1 (6 bases). The CDR3 runs to 13 residues. Trimming shortened V by 6 bases and J by 2 bases, and 10 bases separated the two germline ends. CDR3 coding DNA: TGTGCCAGCAGGATCAGGGGTAACACTGAAGCTTTCTTT. It translates to CASRIRGNTEAFF.

The chain carries TRBV2 and TRBJ1-2; D is unclear. V dropped 11 bases and J dropped 3 bases, with 25 bases sitting between them. The CDR3 sequence is 16 residues long. Germline CDR1 is SNHLY and CDR2 is FYNNEI. CDR3 protein: CAFPRTLVSLDYGYTF. CDR3 bases: TGTGCCTTCCCGAGGACTCTCGTATCACTTGACTATGGCTACACCTTC.

The chain employs TRBV6-5 and TRBJ2-1; 9 bases match TRBD1. Germline lookup yields CDR1 MNHEY and CDR2 SVGAGI. The CDR3 is 15 residues long. With 6 bases clipped from V and 2 bases from J, the junction kept 5 bases outside the gene matches. The CDR3 spells CASSLGQGPYNEQFF. For the CDR3, the DNA is TGTGCCAGCAGCTTGGGACAGGGACCCTACAATGAGCAGTTCTTC.

This chain joins TRBV2 and TRBJ2-3; TRBD1 agrees at 8 bases. Germline assignment: CDR1 SNHLY and CDR2 FYNNEI. Trimming at V came to 1 base and at J to 1 base, leaving 1 base not matched to a gene. The CDR3 is made up of 15 amino acids. The CDR3 bases are TGTGCCAGCAGTGAAGTGGGACAGGGCACAGATACGCAGTATTTT. Its translation is CASSEVGQGTDTQYF.

CDR3 sequence (DNA): TGTGCCAGTATTGGGCAGGGAGGCACTGAAGCTTTCTTT. It is translated as CASIGQGGTEAFF. The J gene is TRBJ1-1, the V gene TRBV19; weak D call: TRBD1 (5 bases). CDR3 length: 13 residues. Trimming shortened V by 7 bases and J by 4 bases, and 13 bases separated the two germline ends. The germline CDR1 and CDR2 sequences are LNHDA and SQIVND (reference sequence). Supplemented by reference TRBV19 and TRBJ1-1, the full variable domain reads DGGITQSPKYLFRKEGQNVTLSCEQNLNHDAMYWYRQDPGQGLRLIYYSQIVNDFQKGDIAEGYSVSREKKESFPLTVTSAQKNPTAFYLCASIGQGGTEAFFGQGTRLTVV.

The V gene is TRBV20-1, the J gene TRBJ2-1; possible D gene TRBD2, 7 bases. Germline loops: CDR1 DFQATT, CDR2 SNEGSKA (reference sequence). V lost 3 bases to trimming and J lost 8 bases, with 11 bases between them. The CDR3 covers 12 residues. The CDR3 DNA reads as TGCAGTGCTAGTTTAGGGGGGGATGAGCAGTTCTTC. Encoded protein: CSASLGGDEQFF.

The rearrangement joins TRBV19 to TRBJ1-2; D is perhaps TRBD1 (6 bases). V lost 6 bases and J lost 9, with 20 bases in between. The germline CDR1 and CDR2 sequences are LNHDA and SQIVND (reference sequence). This CDR3 region has 14 residues. CDR3: CASRARGLGGSYTF. As DNA, the CDR3 is TGTGCCAGTAGGGCCCGGGGGCTCGGGGGGAGCTACACCTTC.

V and J are TRBV10-3 and TRBJ1-6; D is perhaps TRBD1 (6 bases). Germline V gives CDR1 ENHRY, CDR2 SYGVKD. This CDR3 region has 14 residues. The germline V and J ends were trimmed by 10 bases and 8 bases, with 18 bases remaining between them. The CDR3 DNA follows: TGTGCCACCCGGATAGGGGGGGATGATTCACCCCTCCACTTT. Protein: CATRIGGDDSPLHF.

The J gene is TRBJ2-2, the V gene TRBV6-2 or TRBV6-3, with D perhaps matching TRBD1 (6 bases). This CDR3 is built from 17 residues. The V gene lost 2 bases and the J gene lost 5 bases, with 18 bases spanning the gap. The V gene's germline CDR1 is MNHEY and CDR2 SVGEGT. This CDR3 reads CASSYLRLRQGTGELFF. CDR3 DNA: TGTGCCAGCAGTTACCTACGCTTAAGGCAGGGGACCGGGGAGCTGTTTTTT.

This clone has just one count. V gene TRBV6-2 or TRBV6-3 combines with J gene TRBJ2-4, with D perhaps TRBD1 (5 bases). The CDR3 runs 13 residues. V gave up 2 bases and J gave up 4 bases, with 6 bases separating them. Looked up from germline, CDR1 is MNHEY and CDR2 is SVGEGT. CDR3 DNA sequence: TGTGCCAGCAGTTACCCAGGGAAAAACATTCAGTACTTC. Translation gives CASSYPGKNIQYF.